The entry that follows covers one T cell receptor (beta chain) sequence. The antigen it recognizes is unknown. No qualities accompany the bases; no much larger clone lies one base away. Receptors were amplified or captured by single-cell sequencing. Sequencing used an Illumina NovaSeq 6000. The BD Rhapsody Targeted mRNA and AbSeq Reagent Kit, in a microwell format, was used for cell capture and library preparation. The libraries included TCR, sample tags, AbSeq, and targeted mRNA from the Human T-Cell Expression Panel, along with custom TOX and TOX2 primers. Libraries were sequenced on an Illumina NovaSeq. In the authors' own workflow: The analysis covered about 10,000 cells in total, of which about 7,100 were CD8 T cells and 4494 were CD8 T cells with an identifiable TCR CDR3. On the Seven Bridges Genomics platform, raw data were run through the BD Rhapsody Targeted Analysis Pipeline with V(D)J processing. Quality control, Sample Tag demultiplexing with Lex-BDSMK, clone identification with VDJ Explorer, and Seurat clustering were performed in SeqGeq 1.6.0. Clones making up <1% of CD8 T cells were classified as non-expanded, and clones making up >2.5% of the sample were classified as clonal expansions. The public reads were reanalyzed by TCRdb: fastp trimming at Q25, MiXCR alignment, in-frame beta chains only. Under each unique CDR3 protein, matching rows form one entry showing the most common genes and DNA. These V and J calls derive from TCRdb rather than the authors' analysis. For this sample there are roughly 20,000 distinct CDR3 sequences; roughly a third appear just once. Together, the top ten hold less than 30% of the sample.

This sample is part of a study of immune aging and cytomegalovirus after organ transplant (dated by TCRdb to about 2021). About the study as a whole: Every transplant recipient was given three-drug immunosuppression consisting of prednisone, tacrolimus, and mycophenolate. The study at large found these results: CD57 was not measured in the sequencing data, so a conservative gene-based aging definition was used instead. Following viremia, cells with an aged phenotype rose post-transplant no matter the clone size, with the increase showing up earlier in large clones (days 200-264) than in small clones. TEMRA cells made up a larger share of large clones, and the seven largest clones (around 1,900 cells) gained aged and TEMRA cells while losing TCM cells.

The time point label here, explained by the study, means: five sample-tagged time points from pre-transplant (day -1) to day 368 post-transplant, pooled. Thawed PBMC were stimulated with a CMV IE-1 overlapping peptide library for about 12 hours, with no transport inhibitors added. After thawing, cells were rested overnight and were then stimulated in R10 medium with CD28/CD49d costimulation. The IE-1 peptide library consisted of 15-amino-acid peptides overlapping by 11 amino acids. Each time point was barcoded using BD Single-Cell Multiplexing Kit Sample Tags, after which the barcoded samples were pooled and stained with oligo-conjugated anti-CD45RA plus sorting antibodies. A BD FACSAria III was used to sort CMV-responsive CD8+CD137+ and CD4+CD154+ T cells at 4-way purity. EDTA vacutainers were used to collect blood, which was then processed with a Ficoll gradient within 1-24 hours. The CDR3, cysteine through phenylalanine, is 13 amino acids long. The CDR3 DNA has 39 bases and is translated from base 1. At the junction V is shortened by 6 bases and J by 1 base, with 10 bases in between. As encoded in the germline V gene, CDR1 is SQVTM while CDR2 is ANQGSEA.

The clonotype comes from a female donor who had a heart transplant and CMV viremia. The material was CMV peptide-activated CD4+ and CD8+ T cells sorted from blood, obtained at five time points, pooled. The sample's cell subset or site label, in plain terms: sorted CD8+CD137+ and CD4+CD154+ T cells after around 12 h CMV IE-1 peptide stimulation. The V and J genes are TRBV29-1 and TRBJ2-1; there is no confident call for the D gene. The CDR3 protein sequence reads: CSVGTLSYNEQFF. The nucleotide sequence reads as follows: TGCAGCGTGGGTACCTTATCCTACAATGAGCAGTTCTTC.